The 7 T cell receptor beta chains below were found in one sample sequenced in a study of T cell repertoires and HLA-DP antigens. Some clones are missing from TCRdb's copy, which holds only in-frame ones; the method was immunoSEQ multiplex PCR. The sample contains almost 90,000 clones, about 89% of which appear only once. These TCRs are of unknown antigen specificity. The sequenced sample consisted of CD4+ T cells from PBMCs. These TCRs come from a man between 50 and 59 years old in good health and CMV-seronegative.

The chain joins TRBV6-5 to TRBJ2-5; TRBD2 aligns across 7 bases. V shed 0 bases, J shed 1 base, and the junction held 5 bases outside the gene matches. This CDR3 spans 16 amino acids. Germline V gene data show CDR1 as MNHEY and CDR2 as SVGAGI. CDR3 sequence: CASSYSPGGVQETQYF. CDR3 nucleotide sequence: TGTGCCAGCAGTTACTCGCCGGGGGGAGTCCAAGAGACCCAGTACTTC.

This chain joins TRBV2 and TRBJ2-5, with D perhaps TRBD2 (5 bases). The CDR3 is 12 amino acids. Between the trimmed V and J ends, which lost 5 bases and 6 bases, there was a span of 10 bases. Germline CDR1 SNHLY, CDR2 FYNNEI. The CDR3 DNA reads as TGTGCCAGCAGTACTAGTATCCAGACCCAGTACTTC. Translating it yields CASSTSIQTQYF.

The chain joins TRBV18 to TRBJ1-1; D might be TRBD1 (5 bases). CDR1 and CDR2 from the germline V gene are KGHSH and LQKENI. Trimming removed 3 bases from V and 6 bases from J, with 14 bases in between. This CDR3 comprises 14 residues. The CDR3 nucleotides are TGTGCCAGCTCACCTGGGACCCCTCGGCCTGAAGCTTTCTTT. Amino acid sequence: CASSPGTPRPEAFF.

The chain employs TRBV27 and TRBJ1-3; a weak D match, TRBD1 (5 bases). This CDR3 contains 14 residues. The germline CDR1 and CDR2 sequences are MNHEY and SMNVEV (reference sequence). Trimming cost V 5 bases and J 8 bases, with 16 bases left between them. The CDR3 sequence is CASSMSRDLDTIYF. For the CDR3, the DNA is TGTGCCAGCAGTATGTCCCGGGACTTGGACACCATATATTTT.

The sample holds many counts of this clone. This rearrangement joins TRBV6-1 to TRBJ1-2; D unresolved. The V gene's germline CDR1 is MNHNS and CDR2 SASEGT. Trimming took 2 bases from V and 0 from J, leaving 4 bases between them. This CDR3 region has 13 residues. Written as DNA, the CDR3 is TGTGCCAGCAGTGAATGGCCTAACTATGGCTACACCTTC. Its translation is CASSEWPNYGYTF.

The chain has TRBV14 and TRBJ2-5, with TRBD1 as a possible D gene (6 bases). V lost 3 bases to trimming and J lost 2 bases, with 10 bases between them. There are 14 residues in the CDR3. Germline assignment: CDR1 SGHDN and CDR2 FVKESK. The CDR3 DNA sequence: TGTGCCAGCAGCCACAGACAGGTTCAAGAGACCCAGTACTTC. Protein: CASSHRQVQETQYF.

This CDR3 reads CASSGRNEQFF. CDR3 nucleotide sequence: TGTGCCAGCAGTGGGCGTAATGAGCAGTTCTTC. The chain joins TRBV6-1 to TRBJ2-1; D not resolved. Germline CDR1 is MNHNS and CDR2 is SASEGT. V lost 4 bases and J 7 bases, leaving 5 bases between the germline ends. This CDR3 has 11 amino acids.